This T cell receptor (beta chain) was recorded in a study of cytomegalovirus exposure and HLA in healthy donors. The study ran its PCR with 60 Vbeta and 13 Jbeta primers. Only in-frame clones appear in the TCRdb table, and some are missing; sequencing was by immunoSEQ multiplex PCR. The sample records approximately 50,000 clones, about four fifths being singletons. V dropped 5 bases and J dropped 6 bases, with 17 bases sitting between them. The germline CDR1 and CDR2 sequences are SEHNR and FQNEAQ (reference sequence). CDR3 length: 14 amino acids. This clone was recorded a few times. The clonotype comes from a boy under 18 in good health and CMV-seropositive. The V gene is TRBV7-9, the J gene TRBJ2-7; maybe TRBD1 (6 bases). The sequencing sample was made of PBMCs. CDR3 in amino acids: CASSPGTSPREQYF. The CDR3 DNA is TGTGCCAGCAGCCCCGGGACATCCCCTCGCGAGCAGTACTTC.